A selection of T cell receptor beta chains follows, all from one sample in a study of blood T cell repertoires in COVID-19. Clones were read by immunoSEQ multiplex PCR, and TCRdb kept only the in-frame ones, dropping some. In the table there are 200,000 to 300,000 clones, approximately 92% of which are singletons. The sequenced material came from peripheral blood. Receptor source: a young adult with COVID-19, enrolled during active disease. Both conserved end residues are part of each CDR3. A D gene is named only where the DNA matches it firmly. Expanded clones get a size class; other rows say once, few or many, or leave the size out.

cdr3_aa: CSVVEDYFTDTQYF
cdr3_nt: TGCAGCGTTGTGGAGGACTATTTCACAGATACGCAGTATTTT
clone_size: once
v_call: TRBV29-1
d_call: .
j_call: TRBJ2-3

cdr3_aa: CASIPWGGDFNSPLHF
cdr3_nt: TGTGCCAGCATTCCGTGGGGGGGCGATTTTAATTCACCCCTCCACTTT
clone_size: .
v_call: TRBV6-6
d_call: .
j_call: TRBJ1-6

cdr3_aa: CASSLVSGTGGNEQYF
cdr3_nt: TGCGCCAGCAGCTTGGTTTCCGGGACAGGGGGCAACGAGCAGTACTTC
clone_size: .
v_call: TRBV5-1
d_call: TRBD1
j_call: TRBJ2-7

cdr3_aa: CASSQRSGNTIYF
cdr3_nt: TGTGCCAGTAGTCAGCGCTCTGGAAACACCATATATTTT
clone_size: once
v_call: TRBV19
d_call: .
j_call: TRBJ1-3

cdr3_aa: CASSGTDLNGYTF
cdr3_nt: TGTGCCAGCAGCGGGACAGACCTTAATGGCTACACCTTC
clone_size: .
v_call: TRBV7-2
d_call: TRBD1
j_call: TRBJ1-2

cdr3_aa: CASSVNPPTANYGYTF
cdr3_nt: TGTGCCAGCAGCGTAAACCCCCCGACAGCTAACTATGGCTACACCTTC
clone_size: .
v_call: TRBV9
d_call: .
j_call: TRBJ1-2

cdr3_aa: CASSLGRGRTNEQFF
cdr3_nt: TGTGCCAGCAGCTTAGGAAGGGGCAGAACGAATGAGCAGTTCTTC
clone_size: .
v_call: TRBV13
d_call: .
j_call: TRBJ2-1

cdr3_aa: CASSREGVSYEQYF
cdr3_nt: TGTGCCAGCAGCAGGGAAGGGGTCTCCTACGAGCAGTACTTC
clone_size: .
v_call: TRBV11-2
d_call: .
j_call: TRBJ2-7

cdr3_aa: CASSYPGVANYGYTF
cdr3_nt: TGTGCCAGCAGTTACCCCGGTGTGGCTAACTATGGCTACACCTTC
clone_size: .
v_call: TRBV6-2/TRBV6-3
d_call: .
j_call: TRBJ1-2

cdr3_aa: CASSHPIDRGDETQYF
cdr3_nt: TGTGCCAGCAGTCACCCTATAGACAGGGGGGATGAGACCCAGTACTTC
clone_size: .
v_call: TRBV2
d_call: TRBD1
j_call: TRBJ2-5

cdr3_aa: CASSSQFLDEQYF
cdr3_nt: TGTGCCAGCAGCTCACAGTTTCTCGACGAGCAGTACTTC
clone_size: .
v_call: TRBV12-3/TRBV12-4
d_call: .
j_call: TRBJ2-7

cdr3_aa: CASSLERGGTDTQYF
cdr3_nt: TGTGCCAGCAGCTTGGAGCGGGGGGGCACAGATACGCAGTATTTT
clone_size: .
v_call: TRBV5-8
d_call: TRBD2
j_call: TRBJ2-3

cdr3_aa: CASSDTQGLRFLINQPQHF
cdr3_nt: TGTGCCAGCAGTGACACCCAGGGACTCCGGTTTTTAATTAATCAGCCCCAGCATTTT
clone_size: .
v_call: TRBV6-4
d_call: .
j_call: TRBJ1-5

cdr3_aa: CSVETGVLGTEAFF
cdr3_nt: TGCAGCGTTGAGACAGGGGTTCTGGGGACTGAAGCTTTCTTT
clone_size: .
v_call: TRBV29-1
d_call: TRBD1
j_call: TRBJ1-1

cdr3_aa: CATSREQGRDYGYTF
cdr3_nt: TGTGCCACCAGCAGAGAACAGGGTCGCGACTATGGCTACACCTTC
clone_size: .
v_call: TRBV15
d_call: .
j_call: TRBJ1-2

cdr3_aa: CASTRPGLDNEQFF
cdr3_nt: TGTGCCAGCACCCGTCCGGGACTAGACAATGAGCAGTTCTTC
clone_size: .
v_call: TRBV27
d_call: TRBD2
j_call: TRBJ2-1

cdr3_aa: CASSYSQGMNAFF
cdr3_nt: TGTGCCAGCAGTTACTCCCAGGGAATGAACGCTTTCTTT
clone_size: .
v_call: TRBV6-5
d_call: .
j_call: TRBJ1-1

cdr3_aa: CASSLAGTTNEKLFF
cdr3_nt: TGTGCCAGCAGCTTGGCAGGGACAACTAATGAAAAACTGTTTTTT
clone_size: .
v_call: TRBV7-2
d_call: .
j_call: TRBJ1-4

cdr3_aa: CASSLKQGVGYGYTF
cdr3_nt: TGCGCCAGCAGCCTGAAACAGGGGGTTGGCTATGGCTACACCTTC
clone_size: .
v_call: TRBV5-1
d_call: TRBD1
j_call: TRBJ1-2

cdr3_aa: CASSLDGAKETQYF
cdr3_nt: TGTGCCAGCAGCTTAGATGGAGCCAAAGAGACCCAGTACTTC
clone_size: .
v_call: TRBV7-9
d_call: .
j_call: TRBJ2-5

cdr3_aa: CASHQTGGWDGYTF
cdr3_nt: TGTGCCAGCCACCAGACAGGGGGCTGGGATGGCTACACCTTC
clone_size: .
v_call: TRBV2
d_call: TRBD1
j_call: TRBJ1-2

cdr3_aa: CASRGGTGLGYTF
cdr3_nt: TGTGCCAGCAGAGGGGGCACGGGGCTCGGCTACACCTTC
clone_size: .
v_call: TRBV6-5
d_call: TRBD1
j_call: TRBJ1-2

cdr3_aa: CASSPWGQGINEKLFF
cdr3_nt: TGTGCCAGCAGCCCCTGGGGACAGGGGATTAATGAAAAACTGTTTTTT
clone_size: once
v_call: TRBV7-8
d_call: TRBD1
j_call: TRBJ1-4

cdr3_aa: CASSQDLRGTSRDTQYF
cdr3_nt: TGCGCCAGCAGCCAAGATCTGAGGGGGACTAGCAGGGATACGCAGTATTTT
clone_size: .
v_call: TRBV4-3
d_call: TRBD2
j_call: TRBJ2-3

cdr3_aa: CATSREQGISYEQYF
cdr3_nt: TGTGCCACCAGCAGAGAACAGGGGATATCCTACGAGCAGTACTTC
clone_size: .
v_call: TRBV15
d_call: TRBD1
j_call: TRBJ2-7

cdr3_aa: CASSSPREQYF
cdr3_nt: TGTGCCAGCAGTTCCCCCCGCGAGCAGTACTTC
clone_size: .
v_call: TRBV6-5
d_call: .
j_call: TRBJ2-7

cdr3_aa: CASSPLAGPLEQYF
cdr3_nt: TGTGCCAGCAGTCCACTAGCGGGACCCCTCGAGCAGTACTTC
clone_size: .
v_call: TRBV27
d_call: TRBD2
j_call: TRBJ2-7

cdr3_aa: CASSPGGYEQYF
cdr3_nt: TGTGCCAGCAGCCCAGGTGGCTACGAGCAGTACTTC
clone_size: .
v_call: TRBV7-8
d_call: .
j_call: TRBJ2-7

cdr3_aa: CASSSSSGNDEQFF
cdr3_nt: TGTGCCAGCAGTAGTTCTAGCGGGAACGATGAGCAGTTCTTC
clone_size: .
v_call: TRBV28
d_call: TRBD2
j_call: TRBJ2-1

cdr3_aa: CATSDRTDTQYF
cdr3_nt: TGTGCCACCAGTGACAGGACAGATACGCAGTATTTT
clone_size: .
v_call: TRBV24-1
d_call: .
j_call: TRBJ2-3

cdr3_aa: CASSYSRGSTEAFF
cdr3_nt: TGTGCCAGCAGTTACTCTCGGGGGAGCACTGAAGCTTTCTTT
clone_size: .
v_call: TRBV6-5
d_call: .
j_call: TRBJ1-1

cdr3_aa: CASSQTASGTYEQYF
cdr3_nt: TGCGCCAGCAGCCAAACGGCTAGCGGGACCTACGAGCAGTACTTC
clone_size: .
v_call: TRBV4-1
d_call: TRBD2
j_call: TRBJ2-7

cdr3_aa: CASSLSGQNNSPLHF
cdr3_nt: TGTGCCAGCAGCCTCAGCGGGCAAAACAATTCACCCCTCCACTTT
clone_size: .
v_call: TRBV9
d_call: .
j_call: TRBJ1-6

cdr3_aa: CASNLQVNTEAFF
cdr3_nt: TGTGCCAGCAATCTTCAGGTGAACACTGAAGCTTTCTTT
clone_size: once
v_call: TRBV2
d_call: .
j_call: TRBJ1-1

cdr3_aa: CASSSGSTDTQYF
cdr3_nt: TGTGCCAGCAGTAGCGGGAGCACAGATACGCAGTATTTT
clone_size: .
v_call: TRBV7-3
d_call: TRBD2
j_call: TRBJ2-3

cdr3_aa: CSVVGGADGYTF
cdr3_nt: TGCAGCGTTGTGGGGGGGGCGGATGGCTACACCTTC
clone_size: .
v_call: TRBV29-1
d_call: .
j_call: TRBJ1-2

cdr3_aa: CASSARQGISYTF
cdr3_nt: TGTGCCAGCAGCGCACGACAGGGAATTAGTTACACCTTC
clone_size: .
v_call: TRBV27
d_call: TRBD1
j_call: TRBJ1-2

cdr3_aa: CASRISGANTIYF
cdr3_nt: TGTGCCAGCAGGATTAGTGGGGCGAACACCATATATTTT
clone_size: .
v_call: TRBV7-2
d_call: .
j_call: TRBJ1-3

cdr3_aa: CASSIQTGSNTGELFF
cdr3_nt: TGTGCCAGCAGCATTCAGACAGGTTCAAACACCGGGGAGCTGTTTTTT
clone_size: .
v_call: TRBV9
d_call: .
j_call: TRBJ2-2

cdr3_aa: CASKPGSKNTGELFF
cdr3_nt: TGTGCCAGCAAGCCCGGGAGTAAAAACACCGGGGAGCTGTTTTTT
clone_size: .
v_call: TRBV27
d_call: .
j_call: TRBJ2-2

cdr3_aa: CASSFFGGTTDTQYF
cdr3_nt: TGTGCCAGCAGTTTTTTCGGAGGTACCACAGATACGCAGTATTTT
clone_size: .
v_call: TRBV27
d_call: .
j_call: TRBJ2-3

cdr3_aa: CASSFPGAYEQYF
cdr3_nt: TGTGCCAGCAGCTTCCCGGGGGCCTACGAGCAGTACTTC
clone_size: once
v_call: TRBV13
d_call: .
j_call: TRBJ2-7